This TCR beta chain was sequenced in a study of blood T cell repertoires in COVID-19. Study background: Both acute and convalescent COVID-19 samples were obtained from the United States, Italy and Spain. PBMCs, B-cell-depleted T cells, or T cells provided the cDNA or gDNA that made up the material.

Germline V gives CDR1 SNHLY, CDR2 FYNNEI. The V gene lost 8 bases and the J gene lost 4 bases, with 18 bases spanning the gap. This CDR3 comprises 14 residues. Original processing methods: Estimates of nucleated cell counts were drawn from the amplification of reference gene primers. The table came from immunoSEQ multiplex PCR; TCRdb's copy has only in-frame clones and leaves some out. D and trimming were read from the DNA, whereas the V and J calls and clone size are those reported in that table. There are about 280,000 clones in the sample; 85% occur only once, and roughly 5.3% lies in the top ten.

The sample was peripheral blood. This sequence was found in a man in his forties or fifties with active or convalescent COVID-19. The chain has TRBV2 and TRBJ2-7; D might be TRBD1 (5 bases). CDR3 sequence: CASRQVGVSYEQYF. The CDR3 DNA reads as TGTGCCAGCCGCCAAGTAGGGGTCTCGTACGAGCAGTACTTC. The full variable domain, completed using reference TRBV2 and TRBJ2-7, is EPEVTQTPSHQVTQMGQEVILRCVPISNHLYFYWYRQILGQKVEFLVSFYNNEISEKSEIFDDQFSVERPDGSNFTLKIRSTKLEDSAMYFCASRQVGVSYEQYFGPGTRLTVT.